A selection of T cell receptor beta chains follows, all from one sample in a study of T-cell memory formation after mild COVID-19. TCRdb redid the calling of the 5' RACE reads with MiXCR, one entry per CDR3 protein. The repertoire holds roughly 580,000 distinct CDR3 sequences, with roughly 18% as singletons. Material: PBMCs or a T cell subset sorted from them (not recorded which). All receptors derive from an adult woman who had mild COVID-19 (a few samples of this study predate the infection). Cell type and time point are not known. CDR3s include the opening cysteine and the closing phenylalanine or tryptophan. D genes are given only for firm matches. A row's size may be missing; if present it is once, few, many or a size class.

clone size	CDR3 length	D gene	V gene	J gene	CDR3 DNA	CDR3 protein
few	15	.	TRBV7-8	TRBJ1-5	TGTGCCAGCAGCTTGATTCAGGGGTTGTCTCAGCCCCAGCATTTT	CASSLIQGLSQPQHF
.	11	.	TRBV9	TRBJ1-2	TGTGCCAGCAGCGCAAGGGGAAGCTACACCTTC	CASSARGSYTF
few	14	.	TRBV6-6	TRBJ1-1	TGTGCCAGCAGACCTATCCCACATAACACTGAAGCTTTCTTT	CASRPIPHNTEAFF
.	13	.	TRBV30	TRBJ2-1	TGTGCCTGGTCGGCAGGCTGGTACGATGAGCAGTTCTTC	CAWSAGWYDEQFF
.	19	.	TRBV9	TRBJ2-1	TGTGCCAGCAGCGTAGTTAAGCGGGTCATCAATCAGGGGAGCAATGAGCAGTTCTTC	CASSVVKRVINQGSNEQFF
.	13	.	TRBV29-1	TRBJ2-1	TGCAGCTTGGGACGACTAGGCTGGAATGAGCAGTTCTTC	CSLGRLGWNEQFF
.	15	.	TRBV6-2/TRBV6-3	TRBJ2-5	TGTGCCAGCAGTTATTACGAAGTTGGCCAAGAGACCCAGTACTTC	CASSYYEVGQETQYF
.	15	TRBD1	TRBV5-1	TRBJ2-7	TGCGCCAGCAGCCGAGGGACAGGTCCTCGGGACGAGCAGTACTTC	CASSRGTGPRDEQYF
few	17	.	TRBV9	TRBJ2-6	TGTGCCAGCAGCAAAAGGACGGGAGCGGCTGGGGCCAACGTCCTGACTTTC	CASSKRTGAAGANVLTF
.	14	TRBD1	TRBV7-3	TRBJ1-1	TGTGCCAGCAGCTGGGACAGCCAGAACACTGAAGCTTTCTTT	CASSWDSQNTEAFF
few	15	.	TRBV6-1	TRBJ2-3	TGTGCCAGCAGGGGACAGCGGGGTGGGGGGGATACGCAGTATTTT	CASRGQRGGGDTQYF
few	13	.	TRBV12-3/TRBV12-4	TRBJ1-1	TGTGCCAGCAGCTCCGCTGGGGGGACTGAAGCTTTCTTT	CASSSAGGTEAFF
few	12	.	TRBV12-3/TRBV12-4	TRBJ2-5	TGTGCCAGCAGTAGATTACAAGAGACCCAGTACTTC	CASSRLQETQYF
.	14	.	TRBV3-1	TRBJ2-1	TGTGCCAGCAGCCCTCAGACAGGTTATGGTGAGCAGTTCTTC	CASSPQTGYGEQFF
few	15	TRBD2	TRBV30	TRBJ2-2	TGTGCCTGGAGCCTTCGGGAGGGCCTCTCCGGGGAGCTGTTTTTT	CAWSLREGLSGELFF
.	14	.	TRBV30	TRBJ1-1	TGTGCCTGGAGTAGGGTTGCAGGGGAAACTGAAGCTTTCTTT	CAWSRVAGETEAFF
many	14	TRBD1	TRBV7-9	TRBJ2-1	TGTGCCAGCAGCCCATGGACAGGGGGCAATGAGCAGTTCTTC	CASSPWTGGNEQFF
.	14	.	TRBV20-1	TRBJ1-5	TGCAGTGCAGTCGACGGCGTAGCGGAGGAGCCCCAGCATTTT	CSAVDGVAEEPQHF
few	13	.	TRBV25-1	TRBJ2-7	TGTGCCAGCAGTGACATCGCGACCTACGAGCAGTACTTC	CASSDIATYEQYF
.	15	TRBD2	TRBV5-1	TRBJ2-1	TGCGCCAGCACCCCAGCGGGGAGCTCCTACAATGAGCAGTTCTTC	CASTPAGSSYNEQFF
.	12	TRBD1	TRBV20-1	TRBJ1-2	TGCAGTGCCCCGGACAGGGGCTTAGTCTACACCTTC	CSAPDRGLVYTF
few	17	TRBD1	TRBV12-3/TRBV12-4	TRBJ1-3	TGTGCCAGCAGTTTCTCACAGGGGAGTTTATCTGGAAACACCATATATTTT	CASSFSQGSLSGNTIYF
.	15	.	TRBV12-3/TRBV12-4	TRBJ2-1	TGTGCCAGCAGTTTACAAAGGTCCCGGGACAATGAGCAGTTCTTC	CASSLQRSRDNEQFF
.	16	TRBD1	TRBV7-9	TRBJ2-7	TGTGCCAGCAGCTTAATCACGATCCAGGGGGCCTACGAGCAGTACTTC	CASSLITIQGAYEQYF
few	15	.	TRBV10-3	TRBJ2-3	TGTGCCATCAGTGAGTCGTTAGCGGGCACAGATACGCAGTATTTT	CAISESLAGTDTQYF
.	11	TRBD1	TRBV29-1	TRBJ2-7	TGCAGCGTTGTGACAGGGCTCGAGCAGTACTTC	CSVVTGLEQYF
few	16	TRBD2	TRBV7-2	TRBJ2-1	TGTGCCAGCAGCTTAGTTTGGGTGGGAGGGCCGAATGAGCAGTTCTTC	CASSLVWVGGPNEQFF
few	16	TRBD1	TRBV7-6	TRBJ2-1	TGTGCCAGCAGCGACAGGGGCCAAAGCTCCTACAATGAGCAGTTCTTC	CASSDRGQSSYNEQFF
few	13	TRBD1	TRBV19	TRBJ2-2	TGTGCCAGTAGTACCACAGGGGCCGGGGAGCTGTTTTTT	CASSTTGAGELFF
few	14	TRBD2	TRBV18	TRBJ2-7	TGTGCCAGCTCACCGGGAGGGACCCCGTACGAGCAGTACTTC	CASSPGGTPYEQYF
.	14	.	TRBV7-2	TRBJ2-7	TGTGCCAGCAGCTTAAGTAGCTGGGGCTACGAGCAGTACTTC	CASSLSSWGYEQYF
few	14	.	TRBV5-6	TRBJ1-5	TGTGCCAGCAGCCATCGTGGCCAAAATCAGCCCCAGCATTTT	CASSHRGQNQPQHF